The entry below describes one T cell receptor beta chain. Its specificity is unknown. PCR primers comprised 60 Vbeta and 13 Jbeta primers. Only in-frame clones appear in the TCRdb table, and some are missing; sequencing was by immunoSEQ multiplex PCR. This sample has some 180,000 clones, with around four fifths found just once. Germline V gene sequence: CDR1 ENHRY, CDR2 SYGVKD. The junction had 7 bases not matched to a gene; V was cut back by 10 bases and J by 2 bases. This CDR3 is 13 amino acids long. This sample is part of a study of cytomegalovirus exposure and HLA in healthy donors. Findings and limits, study-wide: Researchers counted approximately 160 TCR beta chains as cytomegalovirus-associated.

As for the donors, each was a healthy bone marrow donor. This sequence originates from a woman aged 55 to 70 in good health and CMV-seropositive. The chain employs TRBV10-3 and TRBJ2-7; 8 bases are shared with TRBD1. The sequencing input was PBMCs. CDR3 region: CATWAQGAYEQYF. CDR3 nucleotide sequence: TGTGCCACTTGGGCACAGGGGGCCTACGAGCAGTACTTC.